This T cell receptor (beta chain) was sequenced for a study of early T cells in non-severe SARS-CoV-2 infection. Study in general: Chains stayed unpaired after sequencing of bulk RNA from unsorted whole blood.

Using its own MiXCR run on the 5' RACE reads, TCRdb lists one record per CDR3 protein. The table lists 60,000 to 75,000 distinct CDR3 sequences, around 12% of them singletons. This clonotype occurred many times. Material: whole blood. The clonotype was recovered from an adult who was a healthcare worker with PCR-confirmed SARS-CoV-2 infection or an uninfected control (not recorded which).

The CDR3 sequence is CATSRDAGGPETQYF. The CDR3 DNA sequence: TGTGCCACCAGCAGAGACGCCGGAGGGCCGGAGACCCAGTACTTC. The chain uses TRBV15 and TRBJ2-5; the D gene is possibly TRBD2 (6 bases). This CDR3 comprises 15 residues. From germline, CDR1 is LNHNV and CDR2 YYDKDF (reference sequence). V lost 0 bases and J lost 5, with 13 bases in between.